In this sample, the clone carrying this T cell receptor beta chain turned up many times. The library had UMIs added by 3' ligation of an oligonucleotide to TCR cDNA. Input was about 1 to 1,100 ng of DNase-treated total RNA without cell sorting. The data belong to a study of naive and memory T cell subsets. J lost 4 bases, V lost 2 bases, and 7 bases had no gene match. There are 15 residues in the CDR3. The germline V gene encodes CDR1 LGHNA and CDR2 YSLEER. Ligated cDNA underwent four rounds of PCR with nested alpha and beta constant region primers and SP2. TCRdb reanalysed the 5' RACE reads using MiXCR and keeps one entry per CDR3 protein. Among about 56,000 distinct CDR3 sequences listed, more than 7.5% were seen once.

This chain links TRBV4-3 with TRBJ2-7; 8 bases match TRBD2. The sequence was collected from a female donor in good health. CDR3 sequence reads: CASSQSSGGLYEQYF. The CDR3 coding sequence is TGCGCCAGCAGCCAATCGAGCGGGGGATTGTACGAGCAGTACTTC.